This T cell receptor beta chain comes out of a study of beta chain features in type 1 diabetes. The overall study: Cells sorted and examined across all samples totaled approximately 100,000,000.

Expressed TCRB transcripts were sequenced because the isolated RNA had all been reverse transcribed beforehand. Using immunoSEQ multiplex PCR, the repertoire was profiled, and TCRdb retains in-frame clones only, with some absent. The repertoire includes approximately 40,000 clones, 50% of them detected once, and around 0.25% sits in the top ten. Germline assignment: CDR1 SEHNR and CDR2 FQNEAQ (reference sequence). The germline V and J ends were trimmed by 4 bases and 10 bases, with 16 bases remaining between them. The CDR3 covers 14 residues. Findings and caveats of the study: TCRB CDR3 length was moderately but significantly reduced in all four CD4+ subsets of Type 1 diabetes patients.

Points on this clone: The target antigen is unknown.

Sequencing was performed on stem cell memory CD4+ T cells from blood. This rearrangement joins TRBV7-9 to TRBJ1-4; perhaps TRBD1 as D (6 bases). The origin of this receptor is a woman aged 25 to 45 in good health. The DNA for the CDR3 is TGTGCCAGCAGCTCTGGGGGCCTTTGGGGAAAACTGTTTTTT. Amino acids: CASSSGGLWGKLFF.